The entry that follows covers one T cell receptor beta chain sequence. Its specificity is unknown. The CDR3 spans 15 residues. Trimming took 2 bases from V and 0 from J, leaving 7 bases between them. Germline lookup yields CDR1 MGHRA and CDR2 YSYEKL. This record belongs to a study of PD-1 blockade in classical Hodgkin lymphoma. The study, taken as a whole, reports: Relapsed/refractory patients reportedly had lower baseline diversity than newly diagnosed patients. Patients who responded completely had about the same baseline diversity as newly diagnosed patients.

Libraries were prepared by immunoSEQ multiplex PCR; TCRdb keeps only in-frame clonotypes and omits some of them. The sample yields 16,000 or so clones, around 80% seen once. Every patient relapsed after autologous stem cell transplantation, and brentuximab vedotin exposure varied. The sequence derives from a human donor with classical Hodgkin lymphoma. Specimen: peripheral blood mononuclear cells (PBMCs), collected before the second cycle of nivolumab. The chain joins TRBV4-1 to TRBJ1-4; D remains ambiguous. DNA of the CDR3: TGCGCCAGCAGCCAATTGCCCGCAACTAATGAAAAACTGTTTTTT. Translation: CASSQLPATNEKLFF.